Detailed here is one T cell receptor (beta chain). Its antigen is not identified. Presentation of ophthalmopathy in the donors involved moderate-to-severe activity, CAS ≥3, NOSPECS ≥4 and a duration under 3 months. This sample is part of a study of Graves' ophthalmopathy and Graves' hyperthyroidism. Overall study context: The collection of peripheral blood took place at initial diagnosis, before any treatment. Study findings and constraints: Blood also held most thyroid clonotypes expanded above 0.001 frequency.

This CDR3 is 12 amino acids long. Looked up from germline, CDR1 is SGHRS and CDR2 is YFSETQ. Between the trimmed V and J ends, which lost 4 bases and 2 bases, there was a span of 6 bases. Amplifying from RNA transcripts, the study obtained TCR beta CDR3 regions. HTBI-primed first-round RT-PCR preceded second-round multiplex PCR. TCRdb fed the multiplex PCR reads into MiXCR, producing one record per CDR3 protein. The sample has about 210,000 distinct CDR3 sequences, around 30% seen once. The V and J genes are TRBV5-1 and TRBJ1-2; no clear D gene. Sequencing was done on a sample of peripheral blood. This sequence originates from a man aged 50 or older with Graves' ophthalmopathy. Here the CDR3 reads CASSPQNYGYTF. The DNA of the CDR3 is TGCGCCAGCAGCCCTCAGAACTATGGCTACACCTTC.